The entry below describes one T cell receptor beta chain. Its antigen remains unidentified. Qualities for individual bases were not recorded, and no much larger clone is one base off. The sample is drawn from a study of early stage breast cancer tumors (dated by TCRdb to 2017 to 2019). Looking at the study overall: Of the roughly 17 invasive breast tumors, around twelve were found to be estrogen receptor-positive, progesterone receptor-positive and HER2-negative. Of the approximately 12 ER+/PR+/HER2- tumors, eight were classified as invasive ductal carcinomas and four as invasive lobular carcinomas. The average read coverage per sample was roughly 10-fold. Across all samples, approximately 2,500,000 templates representing approximately 1.2 million unique clonotypes were detected.

For CDR1 and CDR2, the germline V gene lists SGHDT and YYEEEE. Ends trimmed: V by 0 bases, J by 5 bases; bases unmatched to a gene: 8. Inclusive of the bounding cysteine and phenylalanine, the CDR3 is 16 residues long. Only the CDR3 portion is preserved as DNA: 48 bases, with reading frame beginning at the first base. Study-wide conclusions, independent of this receptor: Compared with adjacent normal breast tissue, tumors had higher clonality and 2 to 3-fold greater T cell density. Because the cohort was small, a breakdown by tumor subtype could not be done. Greater similarity was observed between blood and normal breast repertoires than between blood and tumor repertoires, and tumor was distinguished from normal in 14 of 16 patients when each tissue was compared with blood. Enriched TCRB sequences shared across patients were found to be mostly commonly generated sequences that were unlikely to play an important role in the tumor microenvironment. Sequencing bulk genomic DNA from unsorted cells could not capture chain pairing or functional markers like CD4, CD8 and FOXP3.

Each sample was amplified as two independent genomic DNA replicates: roughly 0.5 ug for blood and about 1.5 ug for tumor or normal breast. TCRB sequencing of genomic DNA was carried out with the ImmunoSeq Intro kit according to the manufacturer's instructions. The multiplex PCR ran for around 30 cycles using proprietary primers and spike-in control sequences for absolute quantification. Single-end 150-bp reads were used to sequence an 87-bp fragment spanning the CDR3 and the flanking V and J genes. Each lane of an Illumina MiSeq using version 3.0 chemistry carried seven multiplexed samples, with two replicates per sample. The study's own analysis went as follows. The vendor's proprietary pipeline processed the raw data and merged both replicates into a single result for each sample. A clonotype was defined as productive rearrangements that share the same V-gene family, CDR3 amino acid sequence and J-gene segment. Clonality was calculated as 1 minus the normalized Shannon entropy (Pielou evenness) of TCRB abundances. T cell density was estimated by dividing total templates by the number of input cells inferred from the DNA input amount. Recon, run with its default parameters, was used to estimate overall repertoire diversity and clonality. A clonotype was considered tumor-enriched if its abundance in tumor exceeded 0.1% and was at least 32-fold higher than its abundance in normal breast. TCRdb stores this immuneACCESS table with in-frame sequences only. Part of the clones is absent; in the studies checked, under half of the shortfall reflects unresolved V genes, and no reason is known for the rest. V and J calls plus clone size are reproduced from that table; the DNA served to infer D and trimming. This sample comprises 69,000 or so clones, around 80% of them detected only once. Jointly, the top ten make up approximately 4.5% of the sample.

The study profiled bulk TCR beta-chain repertoires in matched peripheral blood, tumor and adjacent normal breast tissue taken from approximately 15 patients with early-stage breast cancer. Before surgery, about 5-10 mL of whole blood was collected into EDTA tubes and then processed within 2 hours. Peripheral blood mononuclear cells were isolated by Ficoll-Paque centrifugation in SepMate-50 tubes. For storage in liquid nitrogen, PBMCs were cryopreserved as aliquots of about 1.7 to 4.5 million cells in around 90% FBS with about 10% DMSO. Genomic DNA was extracted with the Qiagen AllPrep DNA/RNA Mini kit.

In this chain, TRBV5-6 is recombined with TRBJ2-7, with 10 bases matching TRBD1. The sequenced sample consisted of blood. This receptor was identified in a person aged 35 to 50 with breast cancer. The CDR3 has the sequence CASSLVGTGVPDEQYF. The nucleotide sequence is given as TGTGCCAGCAGCTTGGTAGGGACAGGGGTGCCCGACGAGCAGTACTTC. Extended through the reference TRBV5-6 and TRBJ2-7 proteins, this CDR3 yields the full variable domain: DAGVTQSPTHLIKTRGQQVTLRCSPKSGHDTVSWYQQALGQGPQFIFQYYEEEERQRGNFPDRFSGHQFPNYSSELNVNALLLGDSALYLCASSLVGTGVPDEQYFGPGTRLTVT.